A selection of T cell receptor beta chains follows, all from one sample in a study of OX40 agonist ivuxolimab in advanced cancers. Sequencing was performed with immunoSEQ multiplex PCR; in TCRdb, only in-frame clones are kept and a portion is missing. The data show about 48,000 clones, with 75% to 85% seen just once and roughly 1.2% held by the top ten. The sample in question was CD4+ or CD8+ T cells sorted from blood, obtained in a trial of the OX40 agonist ivuxolimab. These receptors were obtained from an adult with an advanced solid tumor such as melanoma, head and neck, liver or kidney cancer. CDR3s include the opening cysteine and the closing phenylalanine or tryptophan. A D gene is named only where the DNA matches it firmly. For some rows the clone size is stated as once, few or many, or as a class when expanded; others skip it.

d_call j_call clone_size v_call cdr3_nt cdr3_aa
- TRBJ2-5 - TRBV9 TGTGCCAGCAGCCCCCACCCGGGAAAAGAGACCCAGTACTTC CASSPHPGKETQYF
- TRBJ1-5 - TRBV6-5 TGTGCCAGCAGTTCGAGATCGGTCAATCAGCCCCAGCATTTT CASSSRSVNQPQHF
- TRBJ1-2 - TRBV5-1 TGCGCCAGCAGCTTGATGTTAGGGGGACTGATTAACTATGGCTACACCTTC CASSLMLGGLINYGYTF
- TRBJ2-7 - TRBV5-1 TGCGCCAGCAGCTTCCCCCCACAGGGAAGGCCCTCCTACGAGCAGTACTTC CASSFPPQGRPSYEQYF
- TRBJ2-7 - TRBV6-5 TGTGCCAGCAGTTCTCAGGGGCCCAGCTCCTACGAGCAGTACTTC CASSSQGPSSYEQYF
TRBD2 TRBJ2-1 - TRBV7-2 TGTGCCAGCAGCTTAGACCCGGGAGGGAATGAGCAGTTCTTC CASSLDPGGNEQFF
- TRBJ2-1 - TRBV11-2 TGTGCCAGCAGCCCCCGAAATGAGCAGTTCTTC CASSPRNEQFF
- TRBJ2-2 - TRBV12-5 TGTGCTAGTGGTTTGGTGGCCAACACCGGGGAGCTGTTTTTT CASGLVANTGELFF
TRBD1 TRBJ1-4 - TRBV30 TGTGCGCTGGAATTGGACAGGGGATTACCCGTTGATGAAAAACTGTTTTTT CALELDRGLPVDEKLFF
- TRBJ1-2 - TRBV25-1 TGTGCCAGCAGTCGGGCCGGGGGGGCGTTCGGCTACACCTTC CASSRAGGAFGYTF
- TRBJ1-1 - TRBV7-2 TGTGCCAGCAGCTTCTTCGGGGAAGCTTTCTTT CASSFFGEAFF
TRBD1 TRBJ1-2 - TRBV5-1 TGCGCCAGCAGCTTGGCCGGGACAGGGGGCTCTGGCTACACCTTC CASSLAGTGGSGYTF
- TRBJ1-6 - TRBV18 TGTGCCAGCTCACCGGGGGGTACCTATAATTCACCCCTCCACTTT CASSPGGTYNSPLHF
- TRBJ2-3 - TRBV9 TGTGCCAGCAGCGTAGGGCTAAACCCGAGCACAGATACGCAGTATTTT CASSVGLNPSTDTQYF
- TRBJ2-2 - TRBV7-3 TGTGCCAGCAGCTTTCAGGGTACCACCGGGGAGCTGTTTTTT CASSFQGTTGELFF
- TRBJ2-2 - TRBV6-6 TGTGCCAGCAGTGACCGGGAGCCTTACACCGGGGAGCTGTTTTTT CASSDREPYTGELFF
- TRBJ2-1 - TRBV11-3 TGTGCCAGCAGCCCCCGCCGACAGCCTCTTGGGAATGAGCAGTTCTTC CASSPRRQPLGNEQFF
- TRBJ2-3 - TRBV7-6 TGTGCCAGCAGCCCAGGAGGGGCTAGCACAGATACGCAGTATTTT CASSPGGASTDTQYF
- TRBJ2-7 - TRBV5-6 TGTGCCAGCAGCTTACTAGGACACCCACCGGAGTACTTC CASSLLGHPPEYF
TRBD1 TRBJ1-2 - TRBV7-9 TGTGCCAGCATCCGACAGGGGTCAGCAGCTAACTATGGCTACACCTTC CASIRQGSAANYGYTF
- TRBJ2-4 - TRBV7-2 TGTGCCAGCAGCCTCCAGGGGAAAAACATTCAGTACTTC CASSLQGKNIQYF
- TRBJ2-7 few TRBV21-1 TGTGCCAGCAGTAACAGGGAAACCGAGCAGTACTTC CASSNRETEQYF
- TRBJ1-6 - TRBV14 TGTGCCAGCAGCCAAGAAATCCATTATAATTCACCCCTCCACTTT CASSQEIHYNSPLHF
- TRBJ1-5 - TRBV7-9 TGTGCCAGCAGCCTCGACAGTAGCAATCAGCCCCAGCATTTT CASSLDSSNQPQHF
- TRBJ2-3 - TRBV18 TGTGCCAGCTCAGAGAACACAGATACGCAGTATTTT CASSENTDTQYF
- TRBJ1-2 - TRBV19 TGTGCCAGTAGTATAACTTATGGCTACACCTTC CASSITYGYTF
TRBD1 TRBJ1-1 - TRBV4-3 TGCGCCAGCAGCCAAAGGACAGGGGACACTGAAGCTTTCTTT CASSQRTGDTEAFF
TRBD2 TRBJ2-1 - TRBV9 TGTGCCAGCAGCGTAGCGGTCGGGACTAGCGACGATGAGCAGTTCTTC CASSVAVGTSDDEQFF
- TRBJ1-2 - TRBV5-1 TGCGCCAGCAGCTTGGCCATTGTTGACTATGGCTACACCTTC CASSLAIVDYGYTF
- TRBJ1-1 few TRBV5-1 TGCGCCAGCAGCTTGGCCTCAGGTGCGAACACTGAAGCTTTCTTT CASSLASGANTEAFF
- TRBJ2-1 - TRBV11-2 TGTGCCAGCAGCTTAGATCTCGCTAGGGACTACAATGAGCAGTTCTTC CASSLDLARDYNEQFF
- TRBJ1-5 - TRBV6-5 TGTGCCAGCAGTTACCCAGGTCAGCCCCAGCATTTT CASSYPGQPQHF
TRBD1 TRBJ1-2 few TRBV5-1 TGCGCCAGCAGCCTCTACAGGGGGCGCGGCTACACCTTC CASSLYRGRGYTF
- TRBJ1-4 few TRBV27 TGTGCCAGCAGTTTTGTGGGATATGATGAAAAACTGTTTTTT CASSFVGYDEKLFF
TRBD2 TRBJ2-1 once TRBV6-1 TGTGCCAGCAGGGCTAGCGGGGAGCAGTTCTTC CASRASGEQFF
- TRBJ1-1 - TRBV10-2 TGCGCCAGCAGTGAGAATAAGGGGATTTACACTGAAGCTTTCTTT CASSENKGIYTEAFF
TRBD2 TRBJ2-1 - TRBV5-5 TGTGCCAGCAGCCTAAGGTTGGGAGCGGGGGGCACCTACAATGAGCAGTTCTTC CASSLRLGAGGTYNEQFF
TRBD1 TRBJ2-7 - TRBV6-5 TGTGCCAGCTTATGGGCAGGGGGCTACGAGCAGTACTTC CASLWAGGYEQYF
- TRBJ1-2 - TRBV25-1 TGTGCCAGCAGTGAAATGGTAGGGACGGGCTACACCTTC CASSEMVGTGYTF
- TRBJ2-5 - TRBV6-6 TGTGCCAGCAGTTTGACGGGTGAAGAGACCCAGTACTTC CASSLTGEETQYF
- TRBJ1-2 - TRBV19 TGTGCCAGTAGTATTGCGGCGACCCCCTATGGCTACACCTTC CASSIAATPYGYTF
- TRBJ1-2 - TRBV9 TGTGCCAGCAGTCAGGGTATTGGCAACTATGGCTACACCTTC CASSQGIGNYGYTF
- TRBJ2-3 few TRBV12-5 TGTGCTAGTGGTTTGGCCAGGGAAGATACGCAGTATTTT CASGLAREDTQYF
TRBD1 TRBJ1-1 - TRBV4-1 TGCGCCAGCAGCCGATCGGGACAGACCAACACTGAAGCTTTCTTT CASSRSGQTNTEAFF
- TRBJ1-5 - TRBV2 TGTGCCAGCAGCGGCAGGGCATTTTATAGCAATCAGCCCCAGCATTTT CASSGRAFYSNQPQHF